This T cell receptor beta chain derives from a study of blood T cells in healthy people across ages. Remarks on this clonotype: Its antigen is undetermined.

For the second PCR, which ran for about 7 to 11 cycles, a sample-barcoded 5' primer and a J-beta primer mix were used. MiXCR, run by TCRdb on the 5' RACE reads, gives a single entry per CDR3 protein. The data show around 500,000 distinct CDR3 sequences, with about a quarter seen just once and 3% to 4% held by the top ten. Germline CDR1 and CDR2: SGHAT and FQNNGV. J gave up 8 bases and V 5 bases, and 7 bases lay outside the gene matches. The length of the CDR3 is 16 residues. Findings of the study overall: What prevented conclusive comparison of naive and antigen-experienced cells was that PBMCs were unsorted.

These same data were also listed under a study on T cells of mothers and their children.

Sequences were obtained from blood. The rearrangement links TRBV11-2 to TRBJ2-1, with 15 positions matching TRBD2. The TCR sequence derives from a boy aged 2 to 9 in good health. The CDR3 region is CASSPWTSGGADEQFF. The CDR3 region has the DNA TGTGCCAGCAGCCCCTGGACTAGCGGGGGGGCCGATGAGCAGTTCTTC. The variable domain in full, with the rest retrieved from reference TRBV11-2 and TRBJ2-1, is EAGVAQSPRYKIIEKRQSVAFWCNPISGHATLYWYQQILGQGPKLLIQFQNNGVVDDSQLPKDRFSAERLKGVDSTLKIQPAKLEDSAVYLCASSPWTSGGADEQFFGPGTRLTVL.